This entry lists 15 T cell receptor beta chains sequenced from one sample in a study of patients and donors after allogeneic stem cell transplantation. A single record per CDR3 protein comes from TCRdb applying MiXCR to the RT-PCR reads. The repertoire holds under 30,000 distinct CDR3 sequences, with around 7.9% as singletons. The sample taken for sequencing was blood, either unsorted or a sorted T cell fraction (not recorded which). These TCRs come from a human donor who was either an allogeneic HSCT recipient or a stem cell or donor lymphocyte infusion donor (not recorded which). It is not recorded whose cells these are; they may come from a transplant donor.

This clonotype occurred a few times. V is TRBV10-3 and J is TRBJ2-2, with TRBD1 matching over 9 bases. The germline V gene has CDR1 ENHRY and CDR2 SYGVKD. The CDR3 is 16 residues long. The V segment lost 3 bases and the J segment 4 bases; nucleotides outside the gene matches: 6. As DNA, the CDR3 is TGTGCCATCAGTGAAATAGGGACAGGGAGCACCGGGGAGCTGTTTTTT. It specifies CAISEIGTGSTGELFF.

This clonotype was counted many times. This chain connects TRBV11-1 to TRBJ2-5; 10 bases match TRBD2. The CDR3 loop spans 18 amino acids. The germline V gene encodes CDR1 SGHAT and CDR2 FQDESV (reference sequence). V was clipped by 2 bases and J by 4 bases; unmatched bases: 13. CDR3 bases: TGTGCCAGCAGCTTATGGAGTACTAGCGGGGATTGGGTAGAGACCCAGTACTTC. The encoded protein is CASSLWSTSGDWVETQYF.

The rearrangement links TRBV20-1 to TRBJ1-4; a weak D match, TRBD1 (6 bases). The CDR3 totals 15 residues. V was pared by 3 bases and J by 3 bases, with 14 bases between. Germline V gene lookup returns CDR1 DFQATT and CDR2 SNEGSKA (reference sequence). CDR3: CSASGGQEPNEKLFF. As DNA, the CDR3 is TGCAGTGCTAGCGGGGGCCAGGAACCTAATGAAAAACTGTTTTTT.

In its sample, this clonotype was seen a few times. The chain carries TRBV3-1 and TRBJ1-1; no clear D gene. Looked up from germline, CDR1 is LGHDT and CDR2 is YNNKEL (reference sequence). Trimming took off 1 base at V and 0 bases at J, with 6 bases between the two ends. This CDR3 is built from 14 residues. The CDR3 is CASSQAVMNTEAFF. CDR3 sequence (DNA): TGTGCCAGCAGCCAAGCAGTTATGAACACTGAAGCTTTCTTT.

The table lists this clonotype with many counts. This chain connects TRBV6-5 to TRBJ1-5, with D perhaps matching TRBD1 (5 bases). The germline gives CDR1 MNHEY, CDR2 SVGAGI. The V end lost 4 bases, the J end lost 15 bases, and 22 bases lay between the germline ends. The CDR3 spans 14 residues. CDR3 amino acids: CASSSTGTDSWWHF. The CDR3 coding sequence is TGTGCCAGCAGTTCAACCGGGACTGATTCTTGGTGGCATTTT.

The V and J genes are TRBV7-9 and TRBJ2-1; no firm D call. V was shortened by 2 bases and J by 15 bases, with 17 bases between the two germline ends. CDR1 SEHNR and CDR2 FQNEAQ come from the germline V gene (reference sequence). This CDR3 is 13 amino acids long. CDR3 nucleotides: TGTGCCAGCAGCTTAAATGTTGATGTGGCGCCGTTCTTC. Translation gives CASSLNVDVAPFF.

This clonotype has a count of ten or more. The CDR3 nucleotides read TGCGCCAGCAGCTTTGGTAAAACCGATGAGCAGTTCTTC. Its translation is CASSFGKTDEQFF. V and J are TRBV5-1 and TRBJ2-1; no reliable D call. Germline values: CDR1 SGHRS, CDR2 YFSETQ. V lost 2 bases and J 8 bases, leaving 11 bases between the germline ends. This CDR3 has 13 residues. The variable domain in full, completed from reference TRBV5-1 and TRBJ2-1, reads KAGVTQTPRYLIKTRGQQVTLSCSPISGHRSVSWYQQTPGQGLQFLFEYFSETQRNKGNFPGRFSGRQFSNSRSEMNVSTLELGDSALYLCASSFGKTDEQFFGPGTRLTVL.

This clonotype was observed many times. The chain recombines TRBV20-1 with TRBJ2-7; D is possibly TRBD2 (6 bases). CDR3 length equals 11 residues. V lost 4 bases and J lost 3, with 7 bases in between. Per germline, CDR1 DFQATT and CDR2 SNEGSKA (reference sequence). CDR3 sequence (DNA): TGCAGTGCTACCGGGGGCTACGAGCAGTACTTC. This codes for CSATGGYEQYF.

The J gene is TRBJ1-5, the V gene TRBV28, with 9 bases aligning to TRBD1. V lost 7 bases and J lost 4; bases outside the gene matches: 5. Germline V gives CDR1 MDHEN, CDR2 SYDVKM. The CDR3 covers 14 residues. The CDR3 loop reads CASTLGQGNQPQHF. DNA of the CDR3: TGTGCCAGCACCCTAGGACAGGGGAATCAGCCCCAGCATTTT. Full variable domain (remainder filled in from reference TRBV28 and TRBJ1-5): DVKVTQSSRYLVKRTGEKVFLECVQDMDHENMFWYRQDPGLGLRLIYFSYDVKMKEKGDIPEGYSVSREKKERFSLILESASTNQTSMYLCASTLGQGNQPQHFGDGTRLSIL.

The chain is built from TRBV10-3 and TRBJ2-6; D not resolved. CDR3 size: 16 residues. Trimming removed 4 bases from V and 7 bases from J, with 17 bases in between. CDR1 is ENHRY and CDR2 is SYGVKD in the germline V gene. The CDR3 sequence: CAISGPETVSANVLTF. Here the CDR3 DNA reads TGTGCCATCAGTGGGCCGGAGACCGTCTCCGCCAACGTCCTGACTTTC.

This clonotype is classed as medium-sized. The rearrangement uses TRBV9 and TRBJ1-2, with 8 bases matching TRBD1. CDR1 is SGDLS, CDR2 YYNGEE, per germline. The CDR3 has 16 amino acids. Trimming at V came to 5 bases and at J to 3 bases, leaving 12 bases not matched to a gene. The CDR3 sequence: CASSRSQQGADYGYTF. DNA of the CDR3: TGTGCCAGCAGTCGTAGTCAGCAGGGGGCGGACTATGGCTACACCTTC.

There are many counts of this clonotype. The rearrangement uses TRBV5-1 and TRBJ1-2; TRBD1 matches 7 bases. Germline CDR1 SGHRS, CDR2 YFSETQ. The CDR3 loop spans 13 amino acids. V was pared by 4 bases and J by 5 bases, with 5 bases of the junction left unmatched. The CDR3 spells CASSAGQTYGYTF. The CDR3, as DNA: TGCGCCAGCAGCGCGGGACAGACGTATGGCTACACCTTC. Full variable domain (outside the CDR3, taken from reference TRBV5-1 and TRBJ1-2): KAGVTQTPRYLIKTRGQQVTLSCSPISGHRSVSWYQQTPGQGLQFLFEYFSETQRNKGNFPGRFSGRQFSNSRSEMNVSTLELGDSALYLCASSAGQTYGYTFGSGTRLTVV.

The gene calls are TRBV2 and TRBJ2-1, with D perhaps matching TRBD2 (6 bases). The V and J ends lost 0 bases and 10 bases respectively, with 13 bases between them. Germline CDR1 reads SNHLY; CDR2 reads FYNNEI. The CDR3 is 14 amino acids. Here the CDR3 DNA reads TGTGCCAGCAGTGAAGCGCTCGGGCGGGGAGAGCAGTTCTTC. It specifies CASSEALGRGEQFF.

This clonotype turned up a few times. The V gene is TRBV7-9, the J gene TRBJ2-2, with 7 positions matching TRBD1. Looked up from germline, CDR1 is SEHNR and CDR2 is FQNEAQ (reference sequence). The junction had 6 bases not matched to a gene; V was cut back by 2 bases and J by 6 bases. This CDR3 contains 15 residues. The CDR3 here is CASSLMSGGSGELFF. CDR3 coding DNA: TGTGCCAGCAGCTTAATGTCAGGGGGTTCCGGGGAGCTGTTTTTT. The full variable domain, rest sourced from reference TRBV7-9 and TRBJ2-2, is DTGVSQNPRHKITKRGQNVTFRCDPISEHNRLYWYRQTLGQGPEFLTYFQNEAQLEKSRLLSDRFSAERPKGSFSTLEIQRTEQGDSAMYLCASSLMSGGSGELFFGEGSRLTVL.

This clonotype showed up many times. The chain combines TRBV7-2 with TRBJ2-3; the match to TRBD2 covers 7 bases. The V and J ends lost 4 bases and 6 bases, in that order; junction bases with no gene match: 10. Germline values: CDR1 SGHTA, CDR2 FQGNSA. CDR3 length: 15 amino acids. The CDR3 DNA sequence: TGTGCCAGCAGCTGGAGAGCGGGACCCTTGGATACGCAGTATTTT. As protein: CASSWRAGPLDTQYF.